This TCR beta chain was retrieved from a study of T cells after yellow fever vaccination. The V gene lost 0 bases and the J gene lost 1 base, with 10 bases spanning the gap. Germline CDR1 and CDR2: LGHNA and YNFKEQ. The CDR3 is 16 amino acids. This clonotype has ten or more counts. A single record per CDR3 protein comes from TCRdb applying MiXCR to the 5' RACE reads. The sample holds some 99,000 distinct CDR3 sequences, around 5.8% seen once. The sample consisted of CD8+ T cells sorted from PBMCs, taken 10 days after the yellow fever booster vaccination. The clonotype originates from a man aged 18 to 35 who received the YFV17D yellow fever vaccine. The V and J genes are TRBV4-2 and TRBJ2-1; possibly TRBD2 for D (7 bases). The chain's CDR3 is CASSQDKGGSYNEQFF. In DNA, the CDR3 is TGTGCCAGCAGCCAAGATAAGGGGGGGTCCTACAATGAGCAGTTCTTC.